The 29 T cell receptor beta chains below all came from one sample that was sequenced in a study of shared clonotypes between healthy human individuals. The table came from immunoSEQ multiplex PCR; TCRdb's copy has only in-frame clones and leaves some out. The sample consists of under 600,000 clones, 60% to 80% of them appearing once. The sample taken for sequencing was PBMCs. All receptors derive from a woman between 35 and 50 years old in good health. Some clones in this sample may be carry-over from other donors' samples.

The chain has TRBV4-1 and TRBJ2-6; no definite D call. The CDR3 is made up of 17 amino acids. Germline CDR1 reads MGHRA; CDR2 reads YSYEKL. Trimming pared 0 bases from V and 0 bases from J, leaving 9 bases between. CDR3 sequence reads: CASSQEVGGSGANVLTF. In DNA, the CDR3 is TGCGCCAGCAGCCAAGAAGTTGGCGGCTCTGGGGCCAACGTCCTGACTTTC.

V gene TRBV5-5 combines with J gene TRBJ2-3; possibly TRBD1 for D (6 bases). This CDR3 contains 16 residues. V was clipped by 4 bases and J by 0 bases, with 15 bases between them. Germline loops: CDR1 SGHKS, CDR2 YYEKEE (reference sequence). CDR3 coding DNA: TGTGCCAGCAGCCCTCAAAGGACAGCTAGCACAGATACGCAGTATTTT. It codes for CASSPQRTASTDTQYF.

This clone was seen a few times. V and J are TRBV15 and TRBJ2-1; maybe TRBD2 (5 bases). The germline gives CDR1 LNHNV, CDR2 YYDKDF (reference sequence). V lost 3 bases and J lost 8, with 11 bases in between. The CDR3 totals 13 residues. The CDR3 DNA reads TGTGCCACCAGCAGCGGACTCTTGGATGAGCAGTTCTTC. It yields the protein CATSSGLLDEQFF.

Written as DNA, the CDR3 is TGTGCCAGCAGCGAGACAGGGGGTGGTCAGCCCCAGCATTTT. Amino acid sequence: CASSETGGGQPQHF. The chain joins TRBV9 to TRBJ1-5; 9 bases fit TRBD1. Losses at the gene ends were 3 bases for V and 6 bases for J; bases not matched to a gene: 4. The length of the CDR3 is 14 residues. In germline, CDR1 is SGDLS, CDR2 YYNGEE.

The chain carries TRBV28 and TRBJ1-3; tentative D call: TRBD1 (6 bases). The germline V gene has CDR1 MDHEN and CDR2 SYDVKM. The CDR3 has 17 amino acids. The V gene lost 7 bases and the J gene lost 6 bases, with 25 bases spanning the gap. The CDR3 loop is CASTLNLGQGNKNTIYF. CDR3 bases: TGTGCCAGCACCTTGAATTTAGGTCAGGGGAATAAAAACACCATATATTTT.

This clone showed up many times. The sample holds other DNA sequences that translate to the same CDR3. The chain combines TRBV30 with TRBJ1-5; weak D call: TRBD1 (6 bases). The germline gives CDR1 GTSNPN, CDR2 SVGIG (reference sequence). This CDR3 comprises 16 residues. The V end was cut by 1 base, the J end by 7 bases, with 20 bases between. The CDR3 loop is CAWSGGGGQENQPQHF. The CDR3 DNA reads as TGTGCCTGGAGTGGCGGCGGGGGGCAGGAGAACCAGCCCCAGCATTTT.

The CDR3 here is CASSVGGGGRVQGEQYF. CDR3 DNA: TGTGCCAGCAGCGTAGGTGGGGGCGGCAGGGTTCAGGGCGAGCAGTACTTC. This chain links TRBV9 with TRBJ2-7, with D maybe TRBD1 (6 bases). V gave up 0 bases and J gave up 6 bases, with 22 bases separating them. The germline gives CDR1 SGDLS, CDR2 YYNGEE. There are 17 residues in the CDR3.

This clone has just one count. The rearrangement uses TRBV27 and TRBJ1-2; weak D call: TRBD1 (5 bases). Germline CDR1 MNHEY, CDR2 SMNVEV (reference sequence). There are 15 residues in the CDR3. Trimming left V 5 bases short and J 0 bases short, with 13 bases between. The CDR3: CASSPDRLANYGYTF. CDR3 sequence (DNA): TGTGCCAGCAGTCCCGACAGACTAGCTAACTATGGCTACACCTTC.

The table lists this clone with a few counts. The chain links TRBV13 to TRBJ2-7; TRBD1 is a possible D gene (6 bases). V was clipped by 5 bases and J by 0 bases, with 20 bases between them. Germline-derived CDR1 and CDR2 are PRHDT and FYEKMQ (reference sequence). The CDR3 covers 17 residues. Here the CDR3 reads CASSPVQGTPSSYEQYF. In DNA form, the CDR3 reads TGTGCCAGCAGCCCCGTCCAGGGGACCCCCAGCTCCTACGAGCAGTACTTC.

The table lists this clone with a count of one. In DNA form, the CDR3 reads TGTGCCAGCACCAGGACAGGAAACAACAATCAGCCCCAGCATTTT. It codes for CASTRTGNNNQPQHF. The V call is TRBV6-1, the J call TRBJ1-5; 7 bases match TRBD1. CDR1 and CDR2 (germline): MNHNS, SASEGT. CDR3 size: 15 residues. Trimming at V came to 7 bases and at J to 3 bases, leaving 9 bases not matched to a gene.

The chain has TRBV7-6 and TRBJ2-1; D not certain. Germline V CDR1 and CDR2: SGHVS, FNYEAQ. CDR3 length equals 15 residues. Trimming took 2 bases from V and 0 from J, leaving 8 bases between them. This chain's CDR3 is CASSLLSVSYNEQFF. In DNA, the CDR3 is TGTGCCAGCAGCTTACTTTCGGTCTCCTACAATGAGCAGTTCTTC.

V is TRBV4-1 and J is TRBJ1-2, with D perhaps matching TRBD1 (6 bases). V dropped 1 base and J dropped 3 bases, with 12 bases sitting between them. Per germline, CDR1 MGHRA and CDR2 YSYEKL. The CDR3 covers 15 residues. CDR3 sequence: CASSQGQGIDYGYTF. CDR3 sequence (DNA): TGCGCCAGCAGCCAAGGTCAGGGGATCGACTATGGCTACACCTTC.

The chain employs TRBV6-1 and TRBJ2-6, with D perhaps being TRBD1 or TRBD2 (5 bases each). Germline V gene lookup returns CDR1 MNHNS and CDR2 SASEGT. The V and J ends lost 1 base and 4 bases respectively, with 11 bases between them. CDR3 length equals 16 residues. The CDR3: CASSEEEGTGANVLTF. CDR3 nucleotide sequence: TGTGCCAGCAGTGAAGAGGAAGGGACCGGGGCCAACGTCCTGACTTTC.

In DNA form, the CDR3 reads TGTGCCAGCAGTTACCCGTGGACAGGGGCTGGAAACACCATATATTTT. This encodes CASSYPWTGAGNTIYF. V gene TRBV6-5 combines with J gene TRBJ1-3; 9 bases match TRBD1. Germline V gene sequence: CDR1 MNHEY, CDR2 SVGAGI. CDR3 length equals 16 residues. With V trimmed by 2 bases and J by 2 bases, 4 bases remained unmatched.

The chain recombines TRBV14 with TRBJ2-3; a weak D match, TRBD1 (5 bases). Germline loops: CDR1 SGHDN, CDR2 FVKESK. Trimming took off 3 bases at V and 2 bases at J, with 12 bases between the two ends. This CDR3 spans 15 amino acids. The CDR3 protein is CASSQGRTYTDTQYF. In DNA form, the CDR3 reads TGTGCCAGCAGCCAGGGGCGGACCTACACAGATACGCAGTATTTT.

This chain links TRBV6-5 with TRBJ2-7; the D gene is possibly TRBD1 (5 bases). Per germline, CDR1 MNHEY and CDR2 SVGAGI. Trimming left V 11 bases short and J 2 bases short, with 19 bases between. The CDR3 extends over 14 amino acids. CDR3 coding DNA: TGTGCCCCCCGGTGGGTCCCGGACACCTACGAGCAGTACTTC. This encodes CAPRWVPDTYEQYF.

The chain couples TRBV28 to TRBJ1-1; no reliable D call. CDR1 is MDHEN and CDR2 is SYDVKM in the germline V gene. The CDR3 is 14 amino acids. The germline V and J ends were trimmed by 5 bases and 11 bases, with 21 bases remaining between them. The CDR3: CASSGEDSVRRAFF. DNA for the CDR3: TGTGCCAGCAGTGGGGAAGACTCAGTCCGGCGGGCTTTCTTT.

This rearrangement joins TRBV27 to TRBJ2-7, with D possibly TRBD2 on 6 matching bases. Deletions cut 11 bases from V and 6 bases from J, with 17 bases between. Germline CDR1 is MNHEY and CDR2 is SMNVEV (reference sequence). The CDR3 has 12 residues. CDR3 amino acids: CAGPKRRGEQYF. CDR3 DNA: TGTGCCGGGCCTAAGCGGAGGGGCGAGCAGTACTTC.

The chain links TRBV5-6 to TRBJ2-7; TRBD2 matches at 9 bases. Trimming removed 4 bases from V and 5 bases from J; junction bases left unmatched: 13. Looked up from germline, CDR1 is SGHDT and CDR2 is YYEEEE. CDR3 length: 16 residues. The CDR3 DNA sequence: TGTGCCAGCAGCCTCCTGAGCGGGAGGTCTAGTGACGAGCAGTACTTC. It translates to CASSLLSGRSSDEQYF. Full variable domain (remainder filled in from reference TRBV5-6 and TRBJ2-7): DAGVTQSPTHLIKTRGQQVTLRCSPKSGHDTVSWYQQALGQGPQFIFQYYEEEERQRGNFPDRFSGHQFPNYSSELNVNALLLGDSALYLCASSLLSGRSSDEQYFGPGTRLTVT.

The CDR3 sequence is CASSDSYNEQFF. The CDR3 nucleotides are TGTGCCAGCAGTGACAGCTACAATGAGCAGTTCTTC. J is TRBJ2-1 and V is TRBV28, with a tentative D call TRBD1 (5 bases). Looked up from germline, CDR1 is MDHEN and CDR2 is SYDVKM. This CDR3 has 12 amino acids. Between the trimmed V and J ends, which lost 5 bases and 3 bases, there was a span of 5 bases.

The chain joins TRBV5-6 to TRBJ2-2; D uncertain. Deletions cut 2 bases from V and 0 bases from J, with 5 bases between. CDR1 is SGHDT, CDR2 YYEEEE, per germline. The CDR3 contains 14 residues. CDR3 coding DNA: TGTGCCAGCAGCTTAGTTGCGAACACCGGGGAGCTGTTTTTT. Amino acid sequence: CASSLVANTGELFF.

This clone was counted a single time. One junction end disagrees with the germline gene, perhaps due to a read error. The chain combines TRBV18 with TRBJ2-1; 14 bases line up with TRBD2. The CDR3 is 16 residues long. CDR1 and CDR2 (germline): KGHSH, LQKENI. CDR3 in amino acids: CASSPRGTSGSNEQFF. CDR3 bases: TGTGCCAGCTCTCCACGGGGGACTAGCGGGAGTAATGAGCAGTTCTTC.

CDR3 nucleotide sequence: TGTGCCAGCAGCCAAGTACCCCTGGCTCATTACAATGAGCAGTTCTTC. This gives the protein CASSQVPLAHYNEQFF. The chain joins TRBV14 to TRBJ2-1; no definite D call. CDR1 and CDR2 from the germline V gene are SGHDN and FVKESK. The CDR3 covers 16 residues. Trimming pared 1 base from V and 4 bases from J, leaving 14 bases between.

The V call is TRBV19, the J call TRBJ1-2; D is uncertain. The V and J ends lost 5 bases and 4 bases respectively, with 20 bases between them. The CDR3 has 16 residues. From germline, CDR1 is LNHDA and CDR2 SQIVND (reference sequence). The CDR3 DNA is TGTGCCAGTAGTTCCCGTCGGGGAGGCCAAGGCTATGGCTACACCTTC. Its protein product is CASSSRRGGQGYGYTF.

CDR3 sequence (DNA): TGTGCCAGCAGTTCAGGACTAGCGGTGGCCTACGAGCAGTACTTC. Translating gives CASSSGLAVAYEQYF. The chain links TRBV28 to TRBJ2-7; 10 bases are shared with TRBD2. Germline assignment: CDR1 MDHEN and CDR2 SYDVKM. This CDR3 region has 15 residues. Trimming took 4 bases from V and 2 from J; bases not matched to a gene: 5. The entire variable domain, with the rest obtained from reference TRBV28 and TRBJ2-7, is as follows: DVKVTQSSRYLVKRTGEKVFLECVQDMDHENMFWYRQDPGLGLRLIYFSYDVKMKEKGDIPEGYSVSREKKERFSLILESASTNQTSMYLCASSSGLAVAYEQYFGPGTRLTVT.

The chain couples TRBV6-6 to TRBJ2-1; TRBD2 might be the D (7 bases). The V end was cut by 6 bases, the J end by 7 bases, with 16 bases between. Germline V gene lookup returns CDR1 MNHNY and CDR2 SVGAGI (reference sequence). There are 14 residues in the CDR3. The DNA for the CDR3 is TGTGCCAGCAGCCCACAGGGAGGGGGGAATGAGCAGTTCTTC. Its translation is CASSPQGGGNEQFF.

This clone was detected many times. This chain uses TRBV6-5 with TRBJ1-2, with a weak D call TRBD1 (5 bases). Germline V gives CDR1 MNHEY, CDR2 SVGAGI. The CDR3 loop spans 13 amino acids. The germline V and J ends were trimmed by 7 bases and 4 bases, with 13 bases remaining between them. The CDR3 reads CASNDGTVYGYTF. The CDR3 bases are TGTGCCAGCAACGACGGGACGGTCTATGGCTACACCTTC.

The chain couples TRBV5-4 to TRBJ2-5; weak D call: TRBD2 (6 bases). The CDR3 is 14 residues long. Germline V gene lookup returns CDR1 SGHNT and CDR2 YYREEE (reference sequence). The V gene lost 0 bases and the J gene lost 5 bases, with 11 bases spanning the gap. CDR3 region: CASSLVSGGETQYF. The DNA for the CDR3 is TGTGCCAGCAGCTTGGTTAGCGGAGGGGAGACCCAGTACTTC.

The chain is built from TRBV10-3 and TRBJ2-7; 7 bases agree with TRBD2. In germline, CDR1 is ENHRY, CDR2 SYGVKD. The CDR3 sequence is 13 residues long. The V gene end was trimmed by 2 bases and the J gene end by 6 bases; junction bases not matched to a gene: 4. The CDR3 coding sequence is TGTGCCATCAGTGAGCGGGGGGAGACCGAGCAGTACTTC. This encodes CAISERGETEQYF.